Listed below are T cell receptor beta chains from one sample, sequenced in a study of regulatory T cells in long-lasting Graves disease. MiXCR, run by TCRdb on the multiplex PCR reads, gives a single entry per CDR3 protein. The sample holds around 400,000 distinct CDR3 sequences, around a sixth seen once. This sample comprised peripheral blood mononuclear cells (PBMCs), obtained at new diagnosis, from a patient treated with antithyroid drugs. These receptor sequences come from a female donor with Graves disease. The CDR3 runs from the conserved cysteine through the conserved F or W. D genes are given only for firm matches. Where a row states a size, it is once, few, many or the class of an expanded clone; other rows omit it.

clone size: .; V gene: TRBV11-1; D gene: TRBD1; J gene: TRBJ1-6; CDR3 protein: CASSARQGRASPLHF; CDR3 DNA: TGTGCCAGCAGCGCAAGACAGGGGCGCGCCTCACCCCTCCACTTT
clone size: .; V gene: TRBV6-1; D gene: TRBD1; J gene: TRBJ2-7; CDR3 protein: CASSDTGGRGYEQYF; CDR3 DNA: TGTGCCAGCAGTGACACAGGGGGACGGGGTTACGAGCAGTACTTC
clone size: many; V gene: TRBV12-3/TRBV12-4; D gene: .; J gene: TRBJ2-1; CDR3 protein: CASSLTAAGTNEQFF; CDR3 DNA: TGTGCCAGCAGCCTTACGGCTGCTGGTACGAATGAGCAGTTCTTC
clone size: many; V gene: TRBV15; D gene: .; J gene: TRBJ1-5; CDR3 protein: CATSREAAGDKNQPQHF; CDR3 DNA: TGTGCCACCAGCAGAGAGGCAGCCGGGGATAAAAATCAGCCCCAGCATTTT
clone size: many; V gene: TRBV6-2/TRBV6-3; D gene: TRBD2; J gene: TRBJ2-3; CDR3 protein: CASSKGTSGRVDTQYF; CDR3 DNA: TGTGCCAGCAGCAAAGGGACTAGCGGGAGGGTAGATACGCAGTATTTT
clone size: many; V gene: TRBV7-9; D gene: .; J gene: TRBJ2-3; CDR3 protein: CASSLERLERATDTQYF; CDR3 DNA: TGTGCCAGCAGCTTGGAACGACTAGAAAGAGCCACAGATACGCAGTATTTT
clone size: many; V gene: TRBV5-1; D gene: .; J gene: TRBJ1-5; CDR3 protein: CASSLFFGEPQHF; CDR3 DNA: TGCGCCAGCAGCTTGTTCTTCGGGGAGCCCCAGCATTTT
clone size: many; V gene: TRBV10-3; D gene: .; J gene: TRBJ1-4; CDR3 protein: CAISAASPNEKLFF; CDR3 DNA: TGTGCCATCAGCGCTGCTTCCCCGAATGAAAAACTGTTTTTT
clone size: many; V gene: TRBV13; D gene: TRBD1; J gene: TRBJ1-1; CDR3 protein: CASSLGGQYTEAFF; CDR3 DNA: TGTGCCAGCAGCTTAGGGGGACAGTACACTGAAGCTTTCTTT
clone size: many; V gene: TRBV20-1; D gene: .; J gene: TRBJ2-1; CDR3 protein: CSARDLPGSYNEQFF; CDR3 DNA: TGCAGTGCTAGAGATCTCCCGGGCTCCTACAATGAGCAGTTCTTC
clone size: many; V gene: TRBV24-1; D gene: TRBD2; J gene: TRBJ2-7; CDR3 protein: CATSVGETPSGTNYEQYF; CDR3 DNA: TGTGCCACCAGTGTCGGGGAAACCCCTAGCGGGACAAACTACGAGCAGTACTTC
clone size: many; V gene: TRBV27; D gene: TRBD2; J gene: TRBJ2-1; CDR3 protein: CASSSGLAGLNEQFF; CDR3 DNA: TGTGCCAGCAGTTCCGGACTAGCGGGATTGAATGAGCAGTTCTTC
clone size: once; V gene: TRBV27; D gene: .; J gene: TRBJ2-3; CDR3 protein: CASSWAGTDPDTQYF; CDR3 DNA: TGTGCCAGCAGCTGGGCCGGGACTGATCCAGATACGCAGTATTTT
clone size: many; V gene: TRBV5-1; D gene: TRBD1; J gene: TRBJ1-1; CDR3 protein: CASSPWTGSNTEAFF; CDR3 DNA: TGCGCCAGCAGCCCCTGGACAGGGTCGAACACTGAAGCTTTCTTT
clone size: many; V gene: TRBV10-1; D gene: .; J gene: TRBJ1-5; CDR3 protein: CAGTGTQNGGNQPQHF; CDR3 DNA: TGCGCCGGCACTGGGACTCAGAATGGGGGCAATCAGCCCCAGCATTTT